This T cell receptor beta chain was documented in a study of control samples from healthy donors and cancer patients. Germline CDR1 reads SGHAT; CDR2 reads FQNNGV. The CDR3 totals 13 residues. V was cut by 1 base and J by 6 bases, with 9 bases left in between. Using immunoSEQ multiplex PCR, the repertoire was profiled, and TCRdb retains in-frame clones only, with some absent. The repertoire includes about 160,000 clones, roughly 94% of them detected once, and 8.5% sits in the top ten. The TCR comes from a woman aged 40 to 55 in good health. Sample: blood. V is TRBV11-2 and J is TRBJ1-1; D is perhaps TRBD1 (5 bases). The CDR3 DNA reads TGTGCCAGCAGCTTAGTTACAGGATCTGAAGCTTTCTTT. It yields the protein CASSLVTGSEAFF. Using reference TRBV11-2 and TRBJ1-1 for the parts outside the CDR3, the full variable domain is EAGVAQSPRYKIIEKRQSVAFWCNPISGHATLYWYQQILGQGPKLLIQFQNNGVVDDSQLPKDRFSAERLKGVDSTLKIQPAKLEDSAVYLCASSLVTGSEAFFGQGTRLTVV.